This T cell receptor (beta chain) was captured in a study of cytotoxic CD8 clonotypes in ibrutinib-treated CLL (dated by TCRdb to the early 2020s). With respect to the entire study: The cohort was composed of roughly ten relapsed/refractory and 15 treatment-naive patients; IGHV unmutated status was identified in roughly 18 patients. On average, each sample had some 260,000 productive templates and almost 95,000 productive rearrangements. Longitudinal samples were available for 26 of the 86 trial participants. Every remission and progressive disease sample was obtained while ibrutinib was still being received by the patients. Responses were partial in 24 patients and complete in 2; after median about 5.5 years follow-up, roughly 14 stayed in remission and roughly twelve progressed. Cryopreserved peripheral blood mononuclear cells were collected before treatment, at response, and at either disease progression or sustained remission. Samples at response were collected after a median of about 13 months of treatment, with a range of roughly 6 to 40 months.

As for this clone: No antigen is known for it. No much larger clone is present one base from it, and per-base qualities are unavailable.

The CDR3 has 15 amino acids, counting the end cysteine and phenylalanine. CDR3 DNA only is kept here, 45 bases in frame from base 1. Here V drops 8 bases and J drops 5 bases, and the junction holds 11 bases not matched to any gene. CDR1 and CDR2, looked up from the germline V gene, are MGHDK and SYGVNS. The time point label corresponds to: progressive disease on ibrutinib. For TCR beta library preparation, roughly 2.2 micrograms of genomic DNA was extracted from cryopreserved PBMCs. High-throughput TCR beta sequencing was performed on longitudinal blood samples from CLL patients receiving ibrutinib monotherapy. The patients took part in an open-label, single-center phase 2 trial of ibrutinib monotherapy. A MiSeq instrument was used for deep resolution sequencing, which targeted depths ranging from 1 in 1 million up to 1 in 200,000 T cells, with coverage averaging 10x for each clonotype. TCR beta libraries were generated with the immunoSEQ hsTCRB Kit. Under the source paper's analysis protocol: The data were analyzed with ImmunoSEQ Analyzer and ImmunoSEQ Data Assistant, and V, D and J gene assignments followed IMGT definitions. Clonality was computed as one minus normalized Shannon entropy of productive rearrangement frequencies, ranging from 0 to 1. Only overrepresented clonotypes making up at least 0.05% of the repertoire of each patient were included in the public clonotype analysis. About a dozen age-matched healthy donor repertoires from immuneACCESS served as clonality controls. This is the immuneACCESS table as TCRdb keeps it, with only in-frame sequences that have V and J called. A part of the clones is gone; compared with another copy, unresolved V genes explain less than half, and the rest is unexplained. V and J calls and clone size follow that table, whereas D and trimming were derived from the DNA. This sample comprises about 270,000 clones, about 72% of them detected only once. About 6% of the sample is in the top ten clones.

Overall study outcomes, separate from this receptor: Baseline clonality was found to be higher than that of age-matched healthy donors and was strongly correlated with circulating CD8+ T-cell counts. Sampling times were not matched between sustained-remission and progressing patients, and lymph node repertoires were not studied. At ibrutinib response clonality went up, during sustained remission it held steady, and at progression it dropped back toward baseline. Public clonotypes were found to be uncommon and were observed to contract or remain stable during treatment; the increase in clonality was shown to reflect expansion of private clonotypes at ibrutinib response.

This TCR was sampled from a human donor with chronic lymphocytic leukemia. Sequenced material: PBMCs, taken at disease progression, from a patient treated with ibrutinib. The chain couples TRBV25-1 to TRBJ2-7, with 11 middle bases fitting TRBD1. The CDR3 sequence is CASLVPGTGGNEQYF. The DNA sequence is as follows: TGTGCCAGCCTTGTTCCCGGGACAGGGGGTAACGAGCAGTACTTC.